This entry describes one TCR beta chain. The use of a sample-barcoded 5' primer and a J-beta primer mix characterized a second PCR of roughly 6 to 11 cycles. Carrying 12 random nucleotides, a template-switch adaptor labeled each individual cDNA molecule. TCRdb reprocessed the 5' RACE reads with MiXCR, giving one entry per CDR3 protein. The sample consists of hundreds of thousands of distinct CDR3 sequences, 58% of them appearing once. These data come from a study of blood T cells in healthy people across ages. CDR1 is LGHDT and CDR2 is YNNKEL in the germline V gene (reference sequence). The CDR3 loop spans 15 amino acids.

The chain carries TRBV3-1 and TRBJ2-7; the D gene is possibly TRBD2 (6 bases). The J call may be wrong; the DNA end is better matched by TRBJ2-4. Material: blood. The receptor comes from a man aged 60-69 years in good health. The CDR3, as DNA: TGTGCCAGCAGCCAAGAATCCCGGGGGTTGGACATTCAGTACTTC. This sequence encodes CASSQESRGLDIQYF.